Following are 27 T cell receptor beta chains from one sample sequenced in a study of early T cells in non-severe SARS-CoV-2 infection. TCRdb redid the calling of the 5' RACE reads with MiXCR, one entry per CDR3 protein. The repertoire holds about 64,000 distinct CDR3 sequences, with over 9% as singletons. The sequences come from whole blood, collected at baseline. All receptors derive from an adult who was a healthcare worker with PCR-confirmed SARS-CoV-2 infection or an uninfected control (not recorded which).

This clonotype occurred a few times. J is TRBJ2-7 and V is TRBV25-1; 11 nucleotides align to TRBD1. CDR3 length: 15 amino acids. Germline CDR1 and CDR2: MGHDK and SYGVNS. The junction had 6 bases not matched to a gene; V was cut back by 4 bases and J by 4 bases. CDR3 amino acids: CASSARTGGRYEQYF. The CDR3 DNA reads TGTGCCAGCAGTGCCAGGACAGGGGGCAGGTACGAGCAGTACTTC.

In its sample, this clonotype is medium-sized. The chain uses TRBV20-1 and TRBJ2-1; no firm D call. The V end lost 2 bases, the J end lost 5 bases, and 7 bases lay between the germline ends. Germline CDR1 is DFQATT and CDR2 is SNEGSKA (reference sequence). The CDR3 runs 12 residues. CDR3 residues: CSARYLDNEQFF. CDR3 nucleotide sequence: TGCAGTGCTAGATACCTCGACAATGAGCAGTTCTTC.

This clonotype was recorded at least ten times. V gene TRBV11-2 combines with J gene TRBJ2-1; D remains ambiguous. The V and J ends lost 6 bases and 12 bases respectively, with 12 bases between them. The germline gives CDR1 SGHAT, CDR2 FQNNGV. This CDR3 has 11 residues. The CDR3 DNA is TGTGCCAGCAGTTTGTCCTACTTGCAGTTCTTC. Translation: CASSLSYLQFF.

This clonotype was picked up a small number of times. The chain recombines TRBV3-1 with TRBJ2-5; TRBD2 matches at 13 bases. Trimming removed 4 bases from V and 7 bases from J; junction bases left unmatched: 3. The CDR3 is made up of 14 amino acids. Germline lookup yields CDR1 LGHDT and CDR2 YNNKEL (reference sequence). The CDR3 loop is CASSPGLAGMTQYF. The CDR3 coding sequence is TGTGCCAGCAGCCCGGGACTAGCGGGAATGACCCAGTACTTC.

This clonotype was seen a few times. The CDR3 spells CASSQVPNTEAFF. DNA for the CDR3: TGTGCCAGCAGCCAAGTCCCTAACACTGAAGCTTTCTTT. The chain combines TRBV14 with TRBJ1-1; D not resolved. The CDR3 length is 13 residues. CDR1 and CDR2 from the germline V gene are SGHDN and FVKESK. The V and J ends lost 1 base and 2 bases respectively, with 5 bases between them.

The chain joins TRBV6-2 or TRBV6-3 to TRBJ2-7, with D uncertain. This CDR3 has 13 amino acids. V was clipped by 4 bases and J by 3 bases, with 10 bases between them. The germline V gene encodes CDR1 MNHEY and CDR2 SVGEGT. In nucleotides, the CDR3 is TGTGCCAGCAGTTTCGGCAGCGACTACGAGCAGTACTTC. Protein: CASSFGSDYEQYF.

This clonotype was found many times. The chain couples TRBV5-4 to TRBJ2-1; D is perhaps TRBD1 (6 bases). V shed 4 bases and J shed 1 base, with 12 bases lying between them. The germline V gene has CDR1 SGHNT and CDR2 YYREEE (reference sequence). The CDR3 loop spans 15 amino acids. The CDR3 sequence: CASSTRDKSYNEQFF. The CDR3 region has the DNA TGTGCCAGCAGCACCCGGGACAAGTCCTACAATGAGCAGTTCTTC.

This clonotype was found many times. V usage is TRBV6-5 and J usage is TRBJ1-1, with D unresolved. The CDR3 is 14 amino acids. Germline values: CDR1 MNHEY, CDR2 SVGAGI. V lost 8 bases and J lost 0, with 13 bases in between. CDR3 sequence (DNA): TGTGCCAGCCACTATGACTTGGTGAACACTGAAGCTTTCTTT. The encoded protein is CASHYDLVNTEAFF.

This chain uses TRBV6-5 with TRBJ2-7; D possibly corresponds to TRBD1 (6 bases). Per the germline V gene, CDR1 is MNHEY and CDR2 is SVGAGI. CDR3 length: 13 amino acids. V dropped 7 bases and J dropped 5 bases, with 15 bases sitting between them. This CDR3 reads CASTPAGANEQYF. Here the CDR3 DNA reads TGTGCCAGCACTCCCGCAGGGGCCAACGAGCAGTACTTC.

The chain combines TRBV6-5 with TRBJ1-1; 9 bases are shared with TRBD1. Per germline, CDR1 MNHEY and CDR2 SVGAGI. V shed 2 bases and J 11 bases; nucleotides not matched to a gene: 3. The CDR3 consists of 12 residues. DNA of the CDR3: TGTGCCAGCAGTTACGGGACAGGGCACGCTTTCTTT. Protein: CASSYGTGHAFF.

Many counts were recorded for this clonotype. The chain has TRBV30 and TRBJ1-2; 8 bases align to TRBD1. Germline CDR1 is GTSNPN and CDR2 is SVGIG (reference sequence). V lost 7 bases to trimming and J lost 7 bases; unmatched junction nucleotides: 5. This CDR3 has 11 amino acids. The CDR3 protein is CALLTGAGYTF. The CDR3, as DNA: TGTGCCTTGTTGACAGGGGCTGGCTACACCTTC. Complete variable domain (other parts from reference TRBV30 and TRBJ1-2): SQTIHQWPATLVQPVGSPLSLECTVEGTSNPNLYWYRQAAGRGLQLLFYSVGIGQISSEVPQNLSASRPQDRQFILSSKKLLLSDSGFYLCALLTGAGYTFGSGTRLTVV.

This clonotype was seen repeatedly, ten times or more. The chain uses TRBV20-1 and TRBJ1-5; tentatively, D is TRBD1 (5 bases). Trimming pared 3 bases from V and 5 bases from J, leaving 14 bases between. The CDR3 consists of 14 residues. Looked up from germline, CDR1 is DFQATT and CDR2 is SNEGSKA (reference sequence). CDR3 nucleotides: TGCAGTGCTAGGGGCGGGACGGGGTATCAGCCCCAGCATTTT. It encodes CSARGGTGYQPQHF.

CDR3 loop: CASSDGYNEQFF. CDR3 bases: TGTGCCAGCAGTGACGGCTACAATGAGCAGTTCTTC. The V and J genes are TRBV6-2 or TRBV6-3 and TRBJ2-1; D gene unclear. Germline V lookup: CDR1 MNHEY, CDR2 SVGEGT. The V end lost 5 bases, the J end lost 3 bases, and 5 bases lay between the germline ends. The CDR3 has 12 residues.

The chain joins TRBV7-3 to TRBJ2-3; 9 bases align to TRBD2. Unmatched junction bases numbered 14, after V lost 3 bases and J lost 1 base. The CDR3 is made up of 19 amino acids. Germline V lookup: CDR1 SGHTA, CDR2 FQGTGA. CDR3 nucleotide sequence: TGTGCCAGCAGCTTTAACCCTGGCGGGGGGGCCGGGGGCACAGATACGCAGTATTTT. Translated: CASSFNPGGGAGGTDTQYF.

This clonotype was seen a few times. The J gene is TRBJ1-2, the V gene TRBV6-5; a weak D match, TRBD1 (6 bases). CDR1 MNHEY and CDR2 SVGAGI come from the germline V gene. The CDR3 loop spans 14 amino acids. V lost 7 bases to trimming and J lost 5 bases, with 17 bases between them. The CDR3 DNA reads as TGTGCCAGCATCCCGAGGGGGGGGATGTATGGCTACACCTTC. It specifies CASIPRGGMYGYTF.

This clonotype has a handful of counts. J is TRBJ2-2 and V is TRBV12-3 or TRBV12-4; the match to TRBD1 covers 10 bases. The CDR3 has 14 residues. V was pared by 7 bases and J by 4 bases, with 3 bases of the junction left unmatched. Here the CDR3 DNA reads TGTGCCAGCAAGAGGACAGGGGGCACCGGGGAGCTGTTTTTT. It yields the protein CASKRTGGTGELFF.

The genes are TRBV7-2 and TRBJ2-1; 7 nucleotides line up with TRBD2. The CDR3 extends over 17 amino acids. The V segment lost 1 base and the J segment 3 bases; nucleotides outside the gene matches: 9. CDR1 is SGHTA and CDR2 is FQGNSA in the germline V gene. The CDR3 loop reads CASSLEWRGSYYNEQFF. In nucleotides, the CDR3 is TGTGCCAGCAGCTTAGAGTGGCGGGGGTCGTACTACAATGAGCAGTTCTTC.

The table lists this clonotype with a few counts. The genes are TRBV5-1 and TRBJ2-3; 10 bases match TRBD2. This CDR3 has 16 amino acids. Germline V CDR1 and CDR2: SGHRS, YFSETQ. V lost 2 bases to trimming and J lost 5 bases; unmatched junction nucleotides: 8. CDR3 nucleotide sequence: TGCGCCAGCAGCTTCGGGACTAGCGAGTATAAAGATACGCAGTATTTT. Its protein is CASSFGTSEYKDTQYF.

This clonotype was observed a handful of times. The CDR3 region is CASSLAPTGTHEQYF. DNA of the CDR3: TGCGCCAGCAGCTTGGCCCCTACAGGGACCCACGAGCAGTACTTC. The chain carries TRBV5-1 and TRBJ2-7; D is possibly TRBD1 (6 bases). This CDR3 has 15 residues. CDR1 is SGHRS and CDR2 is YFSETQ in the germline V gene. Deletions cut 0 bases from V and 5 bases from J, with 15 bases between. The variable domain in full, with the rest retrieved from reference TRBV5-1 and TRBJ2-7, is KAGVTQTPRYLIKTRGQQVTLSCSPISGHRSVSWYQQTPGQGLQFLFEYFSETQRNKGNFPGRFSGRQFSNSRSEMNVSTLELGDSALYLCASSLAPTGTHEQYFGPGTRLTVT.

A few counts support this clonotype. The V gene is TRBV4-1, the J gene TRBJ1-1; D call uncertain. Trimming took off 2 bases at V and 3 bases at J, with 10 bases between the two ends. The germline V gene encodes CDR1 MGHRA and CDR2 YSYEKL. The CDR3 loop spans 14 amino acids. CDR3 loop: CASSQNEVDTEAFF. The CDR3, as DNA: TGCGCCAGCAGCCAAAATGAAGTGGACACTGAAGCTTTCTTT.

V usage is TRBV12-3 or TRBV12-4 and J usage is TRBJ1-2, with D uncertain. This CDR3 is built from 12 residues. The germline V and J ends were trimmed by 3 bases and 6 bases, with 8 bases remaining between them. The chain's CDR3 is CASSFIGDGYTF. The CDR3 bases are TGTGCCAGCAGTTTCATAGGAGATGGCTACACCTTC.

This clonotype was seen a few times. The rearrangement uses TRBV5-6 and TRBJ2-7; D is possibly TRBD1 (6 bases). V lost 1 base and J lost 2, with 13 bases in between. Per germline, CDR1 SGHDT and CDR2 YYEEEE. The CDR3 spans 15 residues. This CDR3 is CASSLTAGAAYEQYF. In nucleotides, the CDR3 is TGTGCCAGCAGCTTGACGGCAGGGGCGGCCTACGAGCAGTACTTC.

This clonotype has at least ten counts. The chain carries TRBV12-3 or TRBV12-4 and TRBJ1-5, with 7 bases aligning to TRBD1. V was clipped by 1 base and J by 4 bases; unmatched bases: 1. The CDR3 covers 14 residues. The CDR3 here is CASSLGGQNQPQHF. Written as DNA, the CDR3 is TGTGCCAGCAGTTTAGGGGGACAGAATCAGCCCCAGCATTTT.

This clonotype was found many times. This sequence joins TRBV7-6 and TRBJ2-2, with 11 nucleotides matching TRBD1. The CDR3 runs 15 residues. The germline V gene has CDR1 SGHVS and CDR2 FNYEAQ. The J segment lost 6 bases and the V segment lost 4 bases, leaving 4 bases of the junction unmatched. The CDR3 DNA is TGTGCCAGCAGCTCCGGGACAGGGGGTTCCGGGGAGCTGTTTTTT. Residues: CASSSGTGGSGELFF.

The table lists this clonotype with many counts. This chain links TRBV19 with TRBJ1-5; no definite D call. CDR3 size: 15 residues. V was shortened by 4 bases and J by 2 bases, with 12 bases between the two germline ends. CDR1 LNHDA and CDR2 SQIVND come from the germline V gene (reference sequence). In DNA, the CDR3 is TGTGCCAGTAGTACGGGCCAGCTGGGCAATCAGCCCCAGCATTTT. Its translation is CASSTGQLGNQPQHF.

The rearrangement joins TRBV12-3 or TRBV12-4 to TRBJ1-3; 11 positions agree with TRBD1. The V segment lost 3 bases and the J segment 3 bases; nucleotides outside the gene matches: 4. The CDR3 has 16 residues. The CDR3 region has the DNA TGTGCCAGCAGTTTTGGACAGGGGGCAAGTGGAAACACCATATATTTT. The encoded protein is CASSFGQGASGNTIYF.

This clonotype has ten or more counts. This chain uses TRBV9 with TRBJ2-3; 8 bases line up with TRBD2. V gave up 5 bases and J gave up 7 bases; unmatched junction bases: 9. Per germline, CDR1 SGDLS and CDR2 YYNGEE. This CDR3 region has 14 residues. CDR3 sequence (DNA): TGTGCCAGCAGTGATGTCGGGGGGGCCCATACGCAGTATTTT. Amino acids: CASSDVGGAHTQYF.